This record covers a single T cell receptor beta chain. No antigen is known for it. The DNA ends 3 residues before the CDR3 does, and the rest of the CDR3 is filled in from the germline J gene. This specimen belongs to a study of T cells in women clearing cervical HPV infection. Overall study context: Cases: HPV16-related CIN3 or worse on histology, 2 invasive cancers. Case blood was drawn when the lesion was first found; control blood after infection became undetectable. Broader study findings: Richness differences could reflect unmeasured T-cell content per sample.

This CDR3 has 17 amino acids. V lost 7 bases and J lost 7; bases outside the gene matches: 15. The germline gives CDR1 MNHEY, CDR2 SVGEGT. Using immunoSEQ multiplex PCR, the repertoire was profiled, and TCRdb retains in-frame clones only, with some absent. This sample's table reports 30,000 to 45,000 clones. The gene calls are TRBV6-2 or TRBV6-3 and TRBJ2-2, with TRBD1 matching 10 bases. This sequence originates from a woman between 18 and 75 years old with a cervical HPV16 infection that either progressed to CIN3+ or cleared (not recorded which). The sample consisted of blood buffy coat. Partial CDR3 DNA: TGTGCCAGCACCAACCACCGACAGGGGGCAACAGGCGGGGAG. Its protein is CASTNHRQGATGGE. The whole CDR3 is CASTNHRQGATGGELFF.